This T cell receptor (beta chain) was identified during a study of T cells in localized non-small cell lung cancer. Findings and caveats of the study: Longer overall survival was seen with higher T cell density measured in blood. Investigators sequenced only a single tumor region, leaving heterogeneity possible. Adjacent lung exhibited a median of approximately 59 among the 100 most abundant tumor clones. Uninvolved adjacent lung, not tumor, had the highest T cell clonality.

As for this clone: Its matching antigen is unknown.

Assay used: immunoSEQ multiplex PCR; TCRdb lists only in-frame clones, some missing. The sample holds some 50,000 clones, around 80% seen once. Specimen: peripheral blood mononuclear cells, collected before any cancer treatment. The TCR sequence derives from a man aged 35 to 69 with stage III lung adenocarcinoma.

The CDR3 coding sequence is TGCAGCGTTGATACCGGGGACAGGTCCAGCACAGATACGCAGTATTTT. Protein product: CSVDTGDRSSTDTQYF. This chain connects TRBV29-1 to TRBJ2-3, with 8 positions matching TRBD1. V dropped 3 bases and J dropped 0; count of bases not matched to a gene: 8. The CDR3 covers 16 residues. Germline V gives CDR1 SQVTM, CDR2 ANQGSEA.